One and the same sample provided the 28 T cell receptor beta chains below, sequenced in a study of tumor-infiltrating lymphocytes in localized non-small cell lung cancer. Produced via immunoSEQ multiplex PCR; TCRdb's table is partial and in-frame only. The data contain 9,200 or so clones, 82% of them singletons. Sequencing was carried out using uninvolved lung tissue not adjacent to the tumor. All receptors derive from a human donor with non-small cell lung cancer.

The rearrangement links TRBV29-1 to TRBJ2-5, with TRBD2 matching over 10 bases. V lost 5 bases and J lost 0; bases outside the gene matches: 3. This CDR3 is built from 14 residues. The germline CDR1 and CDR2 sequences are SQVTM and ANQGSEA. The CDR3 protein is CSVRLAGDQETQYF. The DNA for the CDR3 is TGCAGCGTTAGGCTAGCGGGGGACCAAGAGACCCAGTACTTC.

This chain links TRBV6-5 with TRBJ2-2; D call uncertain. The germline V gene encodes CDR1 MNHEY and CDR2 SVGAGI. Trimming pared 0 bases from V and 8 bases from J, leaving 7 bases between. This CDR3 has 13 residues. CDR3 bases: TGTGCCAGCAGTTACTCGACAAGTGGGGAGCTGTTTTTT. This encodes CASSYSTSGELFF.

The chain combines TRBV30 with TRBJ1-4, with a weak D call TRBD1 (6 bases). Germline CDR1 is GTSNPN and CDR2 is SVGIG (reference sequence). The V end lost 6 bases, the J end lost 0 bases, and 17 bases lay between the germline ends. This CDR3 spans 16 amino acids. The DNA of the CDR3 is TGTGCCTGTATAAAGACAGGCAGAGCAACTAATGAAAAACTGTTTTTT. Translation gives CACIKTGRATNEKLFF.

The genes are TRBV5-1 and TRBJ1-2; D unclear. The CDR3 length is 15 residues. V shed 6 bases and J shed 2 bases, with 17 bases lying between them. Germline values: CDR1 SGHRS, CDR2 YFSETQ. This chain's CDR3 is CASTSRSDANYGYTF. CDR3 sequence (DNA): TGCGCCAGCACCTCCCGGTCAGACGCAAACTATGGCTACACCTTC. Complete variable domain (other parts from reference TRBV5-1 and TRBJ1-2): KAGVTQTPRYLIKTRGQQVTLSCSPISGHRSVSWYQQTPGQGLQFLFEYFSETQRNKGNFPGRFSGRQFSNSRSEMNVSTLELGDSALYLCASTSRSDANYGYTFGSGTRLTVV.

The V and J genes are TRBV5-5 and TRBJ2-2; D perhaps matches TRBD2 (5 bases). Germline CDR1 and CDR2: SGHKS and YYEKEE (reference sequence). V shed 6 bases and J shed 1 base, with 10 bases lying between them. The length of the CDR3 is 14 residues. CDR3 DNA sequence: TGTGCCAGCATCGGAGGAATGAACACCGGGGAGCTGTTTTTT. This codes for CASIGGMNTGELFF.

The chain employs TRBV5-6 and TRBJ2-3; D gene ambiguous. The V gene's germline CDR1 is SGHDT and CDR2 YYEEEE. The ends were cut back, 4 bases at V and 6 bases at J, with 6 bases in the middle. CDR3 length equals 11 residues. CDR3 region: CASSIYDTQYF. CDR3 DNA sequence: TGTGCCAGCAGCATATACGATACGCAGTATTTT.

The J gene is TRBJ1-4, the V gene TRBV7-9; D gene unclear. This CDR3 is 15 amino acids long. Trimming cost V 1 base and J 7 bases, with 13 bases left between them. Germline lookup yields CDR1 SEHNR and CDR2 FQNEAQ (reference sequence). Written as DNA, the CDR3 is TGTGCCAGCAGCTTAGGAACGGGGTTACGTGAAAAACTGTTTTTT. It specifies CASSLGTGLREKLFF.

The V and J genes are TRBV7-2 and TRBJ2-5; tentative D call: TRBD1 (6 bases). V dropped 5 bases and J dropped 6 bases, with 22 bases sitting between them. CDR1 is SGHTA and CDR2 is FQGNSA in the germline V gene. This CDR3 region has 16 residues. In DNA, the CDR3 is TGTGCCAGCAGCCCCCGACCCATAAAACAGGGACAGACCCAGTACTTC. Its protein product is CASSPRPIKQGQTQYF.

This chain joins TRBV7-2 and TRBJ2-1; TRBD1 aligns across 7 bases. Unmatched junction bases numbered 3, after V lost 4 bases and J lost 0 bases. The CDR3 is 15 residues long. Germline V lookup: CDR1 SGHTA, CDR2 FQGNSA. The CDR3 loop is CASSYRDSSYNEQFF. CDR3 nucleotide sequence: TGTGCCAGCAGCTACAGGGACAGCTCCTACAATGAGCAGTTCTTC.

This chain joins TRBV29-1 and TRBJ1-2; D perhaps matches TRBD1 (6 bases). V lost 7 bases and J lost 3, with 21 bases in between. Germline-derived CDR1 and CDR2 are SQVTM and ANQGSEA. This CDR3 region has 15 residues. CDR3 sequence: CSAGGAGEGDYGYTF. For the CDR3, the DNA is TGCAGCGCGGGGGGAGCAGGGGAGGGGGACTATGGCTACACCTTC.

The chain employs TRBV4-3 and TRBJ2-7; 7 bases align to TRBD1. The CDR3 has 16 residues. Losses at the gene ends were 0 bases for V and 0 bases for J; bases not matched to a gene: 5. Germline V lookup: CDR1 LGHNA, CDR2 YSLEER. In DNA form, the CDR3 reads TGCGCCAGCAGCCAAGATTTCGGGGACAGCTCCTACGAGCAGTACTTC. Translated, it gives CASSQDFGDSSYEQYF.

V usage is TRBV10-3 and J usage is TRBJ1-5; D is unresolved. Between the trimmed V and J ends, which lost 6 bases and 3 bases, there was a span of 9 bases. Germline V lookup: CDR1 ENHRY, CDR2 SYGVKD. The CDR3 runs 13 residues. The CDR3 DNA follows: TGTGCCATCAGCGACTTACCCAATCAGCCCCAGCATTTT. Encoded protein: CAISDLPNQPQHF.

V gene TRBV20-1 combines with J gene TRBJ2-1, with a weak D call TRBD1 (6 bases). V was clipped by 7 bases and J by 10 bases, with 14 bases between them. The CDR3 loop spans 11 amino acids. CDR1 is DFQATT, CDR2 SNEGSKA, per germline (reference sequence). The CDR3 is CSGGLGTEQFF. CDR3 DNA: TGCAGTGGAGGACTGGGGACAGAGCAGTTCTTC.

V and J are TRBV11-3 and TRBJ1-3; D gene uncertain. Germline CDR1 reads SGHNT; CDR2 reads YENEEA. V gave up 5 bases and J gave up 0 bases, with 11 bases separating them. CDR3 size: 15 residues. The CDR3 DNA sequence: TGTGCCAGCAGCAAAGACGGGAACTCTGGAAACACCATATATTTT. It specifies CASSKDGNSGNTIYF.

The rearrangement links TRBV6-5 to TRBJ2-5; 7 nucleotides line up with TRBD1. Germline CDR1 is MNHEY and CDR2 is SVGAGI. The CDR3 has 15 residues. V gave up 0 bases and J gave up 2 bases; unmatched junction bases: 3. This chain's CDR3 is CASSYSPGQQETQYF. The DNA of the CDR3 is TGTGCCAGCAGTTACTCGCCGGGACAGCAAGAGACCCAGTACTTC.

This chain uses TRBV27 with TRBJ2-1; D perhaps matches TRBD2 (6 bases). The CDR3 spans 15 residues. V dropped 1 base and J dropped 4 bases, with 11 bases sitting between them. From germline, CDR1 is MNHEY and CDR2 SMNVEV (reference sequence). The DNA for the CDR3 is TGTGCCAGCAGTTTATACCGGGAGAGTTACAATGAGCAGTTCTTC. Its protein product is CASSLYRESYNEQFF.

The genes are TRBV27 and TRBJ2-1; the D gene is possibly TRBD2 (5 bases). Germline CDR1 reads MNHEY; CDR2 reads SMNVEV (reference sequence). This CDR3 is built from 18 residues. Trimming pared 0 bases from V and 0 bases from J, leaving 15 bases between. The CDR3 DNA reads TGTGCCAGCAGTTTATCGTATGTCGGGGTAACCTCCTACAATGAGCAGTTCTTC. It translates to CASSLSYVGVTSYNEQFF.

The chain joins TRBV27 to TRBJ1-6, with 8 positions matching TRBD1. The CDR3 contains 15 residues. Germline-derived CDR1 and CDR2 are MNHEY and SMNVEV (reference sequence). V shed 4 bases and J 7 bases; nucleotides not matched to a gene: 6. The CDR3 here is CASSSQGAQNSPLHF. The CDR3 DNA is TGTGCCAGCAGTTCCCAGGGGGCGCAGAATTCACCCCTCCACTTT.

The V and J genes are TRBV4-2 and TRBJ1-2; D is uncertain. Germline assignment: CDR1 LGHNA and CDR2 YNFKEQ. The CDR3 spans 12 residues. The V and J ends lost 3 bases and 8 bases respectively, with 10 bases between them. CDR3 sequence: CASSQETRGYTF. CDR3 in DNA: TGTGCCAGCAGCCAGGAAACCCGGGGCTACACCTTC.

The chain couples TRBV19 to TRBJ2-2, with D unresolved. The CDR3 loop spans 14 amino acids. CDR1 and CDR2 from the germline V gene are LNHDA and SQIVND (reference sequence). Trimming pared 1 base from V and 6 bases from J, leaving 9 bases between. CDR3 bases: TGTGCCAGTAGTATAGGAGACTTGGCCGGGGAGCTGTTTTTT. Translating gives CASSIGDLAGELFF.

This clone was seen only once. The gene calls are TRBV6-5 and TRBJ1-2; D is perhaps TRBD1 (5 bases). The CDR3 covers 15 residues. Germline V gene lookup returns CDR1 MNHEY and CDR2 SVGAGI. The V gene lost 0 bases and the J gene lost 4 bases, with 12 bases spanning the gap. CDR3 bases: TGTGCCAGCAGTTACTCAGGCACGAGGGGCTATGGCTACACCTTC. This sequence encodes CASSYSGTRGYGYTF.

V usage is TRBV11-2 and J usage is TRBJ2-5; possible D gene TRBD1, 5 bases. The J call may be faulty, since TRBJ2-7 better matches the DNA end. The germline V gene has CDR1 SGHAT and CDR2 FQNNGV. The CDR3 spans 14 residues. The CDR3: CASSSRTTPYEQYF. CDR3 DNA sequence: TGTGCCAGCAGCTCGAGGACAACTCCCTACGAGCAGTACTTC.

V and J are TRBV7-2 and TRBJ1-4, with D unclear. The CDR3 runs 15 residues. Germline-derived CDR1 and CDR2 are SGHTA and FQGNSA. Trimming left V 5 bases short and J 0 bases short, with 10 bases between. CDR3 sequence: CASSPQTATNEKLFF. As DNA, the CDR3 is TGTGCCAGCAGCCCTCAGACCGCAACTAATGAAAAACTGTTTTTT. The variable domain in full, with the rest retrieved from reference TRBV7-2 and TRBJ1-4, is GAGVSQSPSNKVTEKGKDVELRCDPISGHTALYWYRQSLGQGLEFLIYFQGNSAPDKSGLPSDRFSAERTGGSVSTLTIQRTQQEDSAVYLCASSPQTATNEKLFFGSGTQLSVL.

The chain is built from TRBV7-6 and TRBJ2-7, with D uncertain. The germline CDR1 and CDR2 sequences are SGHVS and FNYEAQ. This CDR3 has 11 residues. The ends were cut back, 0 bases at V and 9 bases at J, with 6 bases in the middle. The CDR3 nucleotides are TGTGCCAGCAGCTTAGCTGGCGGGCAGTACTTC. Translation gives CASSLAGGQYF.

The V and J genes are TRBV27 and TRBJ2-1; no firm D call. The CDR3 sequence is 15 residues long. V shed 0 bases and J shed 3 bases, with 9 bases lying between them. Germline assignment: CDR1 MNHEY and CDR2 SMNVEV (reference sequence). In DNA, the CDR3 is TGTGCCAGCAGTTTATCGGCGCCTCACTACAATGAGCAGTTCTTC. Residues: CASSLSAPHYNEQFF.

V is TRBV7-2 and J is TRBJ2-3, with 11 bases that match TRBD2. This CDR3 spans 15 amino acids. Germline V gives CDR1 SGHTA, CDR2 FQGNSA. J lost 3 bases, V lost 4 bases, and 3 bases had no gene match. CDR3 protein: CASSSRLAGTDTQYF. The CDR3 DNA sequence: TGTGCCAGCAGCTCACGACTAGCGGGAACAGATACGCAGTATTTT.

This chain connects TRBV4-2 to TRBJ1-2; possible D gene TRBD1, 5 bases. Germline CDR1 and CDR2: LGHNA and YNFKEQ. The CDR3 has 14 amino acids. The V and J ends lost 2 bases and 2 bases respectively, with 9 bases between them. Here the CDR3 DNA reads TGTGCCAGCAGCCAAAGGTCAGGGAACTATGGCTACACCTTC. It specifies CASSQRSGNYGYTF.

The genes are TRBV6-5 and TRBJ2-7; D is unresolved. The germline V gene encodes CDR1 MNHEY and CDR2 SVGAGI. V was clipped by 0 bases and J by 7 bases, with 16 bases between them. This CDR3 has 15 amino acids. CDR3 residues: CASSYSRTTGGEQYF. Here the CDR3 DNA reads TGTGCCAGCAGTTACTCTAGGACCACCGGTGGAGAGCAGTACTTC.